Listed below are T cell receptor beta chains from one sample, sequenced in a study of T cell responses to AZD1222 COVID-19 vaccine. TCRdb keeps only in-frame clones here, not all; method: immunoSEQ multiplex PCR. The data hold 180,000 or so clones, with 92% observed a single time. The sample here was peripheral blood, taken 28 days after the second AZD1222 dose. These receptor sequences come from an adult who received the AZD1222 COVID-19 vaccine. Each CDR3 is given without its conserved first and last residue. Not every row has a clone size; where given, it reads once, few, many or a size class.

V: TRBV19; J: TRBJ2-1; size: once; CDR3: ASSIARPPNNEQF
V: TRBV29-1; J: TRBJ1-2; size: -; CDR3: SGRSVYGYT
V: TRBV6-1; J: TRBJ1-3; size: -; CDR3: ASSVGASRAPSGNTIY
V: TRBV4-2; J: TRBJ2-1; size: -; CDR3: ASSQDETSGYGSYNEQF
V: TRBV5-1; J: TRBJ1-5; size: -; CDR3: ASSLWGLNQPQH
V: TRBV3-1/TRBV3-2; J: TRBJ1-3; size: -; CDR3: ASSPLSSGNTIY
V: TRBV7-3; J: TRBJ2-5; size: -; CDR3: ASSPTGNQETQY
V: TRBV6-5; J: TRBJ1-2; size: -; CDR3: ASGPQGMGYGYT
V: TRBV5-1; J: TRBJ2-7; size: -; CDR3: ASNSADYEQY
V: TRBV6-2/TRBV6-3; J: TRBJ2-7; size: -; CDR3: ASSFRYEQY
V: TRBV4-1; J: TRBJ1-1; size: -; CDR3: ASSPWRARGDRTEAF